Reported below is one TCR beta chain. No antigen is known for it. Per the germline V gene, CDR1 is DFQATT and CDR2 is SNEGSKA (reference sequence). Trimming cost V 7 bases and J 0 bases, with 5 bases left between them. The CDR3 totals 11 residues. This entry is derived from a study of cytomegalovirus exposure and HLA in healthy donors. On the study more broadly: The 90 to 150 validation repertoires, a later analysis reported, used the same platform as the approximately 730 repertoires from the first cohort.

Overall study results and limits: In a later analysis, first-cohort TCR clusters were found to tend to co-occur in the approximately 120 validation repertoires.

Here immunoSEQ multiplex PCR was the method, and the copy in TCRdb shows in-frame clones only, minus some. The sample holds a few hundred thousand clones; just over 85% are singletons and the top ten take 0.9% to 1.1%. The chain has TRBV20-1 and TRBJ2-3; D unresolved. This TCR was recovered from a woman between 18 and 29 years old in good health and CMV-seronegative. Sequencing was carried out using PBMCs. CDR3 loop: CSESSTDTQYF. The CDR3 DNA sequence: TGCAGTGAATCGAGCACAGATACGCAGTATTTT.